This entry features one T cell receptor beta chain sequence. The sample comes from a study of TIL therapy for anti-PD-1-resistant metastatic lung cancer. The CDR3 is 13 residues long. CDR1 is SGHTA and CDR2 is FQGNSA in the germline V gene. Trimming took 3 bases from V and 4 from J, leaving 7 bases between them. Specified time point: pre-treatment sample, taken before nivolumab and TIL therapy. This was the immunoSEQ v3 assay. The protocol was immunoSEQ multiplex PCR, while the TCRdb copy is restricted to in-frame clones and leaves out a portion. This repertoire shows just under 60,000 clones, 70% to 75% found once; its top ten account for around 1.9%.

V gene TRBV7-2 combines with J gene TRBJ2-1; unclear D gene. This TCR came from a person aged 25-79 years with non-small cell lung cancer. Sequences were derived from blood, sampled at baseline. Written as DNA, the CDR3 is TGTGCCAGCAGCTTCCTGCGATACAATGAGCAGTTCTTC. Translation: CASSFLRYNEQFF.